This T cell receptor (beta chain) emerged from a study of T cell responses to AZD1222 COVID-19 vaccine. Study outcomes and limitations: Spike regions recognized by vaccine-associated CD4 TCRs spanned the protein, led by 160-218 and 743-854.

Concerning this clone: Its cognate antigen is unknown.

V lost 1 base, J lost 2 bases, and 5 bases lay in between. This CDR3 comprises 13 residues. The method was immunoSEQ multiplex PCR; TCRdb's version includes in-frame clones alone and lacks a portion of them. This table has around 67,000 clones, around four fifths appearing once. V and J are TRBV12-3 or TRBV12-4 and TRBJ1-1; D gene unclear. The receptor comes from an adult in good health. This sample comprised peripheral blood, obtained on day 0 of AZD1222 vaccination. CDR3 bases: TGTGCCAGCAGTTTAGTTCAAAACACTGAAGCTTTCTTT. Amino acid sequence: CASSLVQNTEAFF.